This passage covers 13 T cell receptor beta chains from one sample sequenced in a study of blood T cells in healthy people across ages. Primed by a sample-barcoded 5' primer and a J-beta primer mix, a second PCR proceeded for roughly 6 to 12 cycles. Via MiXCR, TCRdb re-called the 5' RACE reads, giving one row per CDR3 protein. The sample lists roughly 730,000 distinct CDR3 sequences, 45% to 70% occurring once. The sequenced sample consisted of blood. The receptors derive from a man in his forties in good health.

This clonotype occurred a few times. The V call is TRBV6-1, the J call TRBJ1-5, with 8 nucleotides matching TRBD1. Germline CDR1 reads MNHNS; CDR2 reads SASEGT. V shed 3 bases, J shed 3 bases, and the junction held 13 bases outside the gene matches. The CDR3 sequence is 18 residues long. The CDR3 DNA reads TGTGCCAGCAGTGAGGAGAGGGTCGGGACAGGCCACAATCAGCCCCAGCATTTT. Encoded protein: CASSEERVGTGHNQPQHF.

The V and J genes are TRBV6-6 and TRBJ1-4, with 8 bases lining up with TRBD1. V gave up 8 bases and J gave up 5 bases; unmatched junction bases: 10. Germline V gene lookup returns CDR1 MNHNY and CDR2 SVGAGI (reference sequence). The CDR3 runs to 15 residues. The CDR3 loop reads CASGTPGGWNEKLFF. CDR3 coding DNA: TGTGCCAGCGGGACCCCAGGGGGCTGGAATGAAAAACTGTTTTTT.

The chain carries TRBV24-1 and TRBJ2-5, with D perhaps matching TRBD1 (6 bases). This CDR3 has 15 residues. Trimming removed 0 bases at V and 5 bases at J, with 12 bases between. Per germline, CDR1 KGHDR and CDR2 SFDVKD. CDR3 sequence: CATSDLEGVRETQYF. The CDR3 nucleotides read TGTGCCACCAGTGATTTGGAGGGGGTCAGGGAGACCCAGTACTTC.

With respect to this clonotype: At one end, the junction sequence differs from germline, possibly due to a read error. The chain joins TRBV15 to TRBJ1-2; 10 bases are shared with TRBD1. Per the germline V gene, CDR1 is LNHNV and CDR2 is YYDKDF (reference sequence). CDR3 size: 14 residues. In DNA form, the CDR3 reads TGTGCCATCAGCAGAGACAGGGGGCAAGATGGCTACACCTTC. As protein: CAISRDRGQDGYTF.

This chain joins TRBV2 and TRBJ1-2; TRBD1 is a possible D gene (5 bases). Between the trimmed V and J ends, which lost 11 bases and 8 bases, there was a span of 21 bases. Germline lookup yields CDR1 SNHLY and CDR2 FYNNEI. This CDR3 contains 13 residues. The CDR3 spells CAAAVGRVDGYTF. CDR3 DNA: TGTGCCGCCGCCGTTGGCAGGGTTGACGGCTACACCTTC.

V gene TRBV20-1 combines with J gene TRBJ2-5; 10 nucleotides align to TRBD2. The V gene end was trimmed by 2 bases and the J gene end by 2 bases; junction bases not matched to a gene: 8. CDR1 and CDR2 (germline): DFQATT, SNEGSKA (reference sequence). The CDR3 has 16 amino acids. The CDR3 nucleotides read TGCAGTGCTAGACGGGGACTAGCGAATCGTCAAGAGACCCAGTACTTC. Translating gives CSARRGLANRQETQYF.

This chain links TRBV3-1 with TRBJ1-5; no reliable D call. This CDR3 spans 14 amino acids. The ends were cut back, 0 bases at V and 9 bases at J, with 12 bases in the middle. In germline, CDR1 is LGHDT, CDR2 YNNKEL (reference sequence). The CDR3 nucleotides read TGTGCCAGCAGCCAAGATACCTCCGATCGGCCCCAGCATTTT. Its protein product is CASSQDTSDRPQHF.

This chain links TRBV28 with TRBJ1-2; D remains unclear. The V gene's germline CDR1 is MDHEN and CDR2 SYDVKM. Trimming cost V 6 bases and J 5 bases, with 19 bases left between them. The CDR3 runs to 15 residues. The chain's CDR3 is CASRPPGPLGYGYTF. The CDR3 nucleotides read TGTGCCAGCAGACCTCCCGGGCCCCTCGGATATGGCTACACCTTC.

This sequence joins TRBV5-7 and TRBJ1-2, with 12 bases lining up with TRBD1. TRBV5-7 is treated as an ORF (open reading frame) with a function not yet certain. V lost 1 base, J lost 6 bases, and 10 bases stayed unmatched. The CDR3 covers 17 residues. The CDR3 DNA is TGTGCCAGCAGCTTGTCGGGGACAGGGGGCGGGACAAATGGCTACACCTTC. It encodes CASSLSGTGGGTNGYTF.

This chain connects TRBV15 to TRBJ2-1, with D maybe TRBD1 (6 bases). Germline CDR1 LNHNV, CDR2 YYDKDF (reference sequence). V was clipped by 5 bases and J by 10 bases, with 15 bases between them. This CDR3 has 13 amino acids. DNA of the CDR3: TGTGCCACCAGCGTCCCAGGGGTATGGGAGCAGTTCTTC. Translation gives CATSVPGVWEQFF.

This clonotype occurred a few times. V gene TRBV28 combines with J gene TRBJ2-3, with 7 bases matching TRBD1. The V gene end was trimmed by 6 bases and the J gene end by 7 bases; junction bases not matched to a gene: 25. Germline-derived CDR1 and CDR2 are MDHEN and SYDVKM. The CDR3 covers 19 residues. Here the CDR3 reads CASSALVQGRAGVRYTQYF. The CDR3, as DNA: TGTGCCAGCAGCGCCTTGGTACAGGGGAGAGCCGGCGTGCGGTATACGCAGTATTTT.

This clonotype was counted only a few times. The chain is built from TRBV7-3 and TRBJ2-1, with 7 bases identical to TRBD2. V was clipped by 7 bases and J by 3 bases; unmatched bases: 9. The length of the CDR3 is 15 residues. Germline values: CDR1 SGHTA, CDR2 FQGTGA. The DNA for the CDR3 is TGTGCCAGCAAACGGCGGGCGGGGGACTACAATGAGCAGTTCTTC. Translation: CASKRRAGDYNEQFF.

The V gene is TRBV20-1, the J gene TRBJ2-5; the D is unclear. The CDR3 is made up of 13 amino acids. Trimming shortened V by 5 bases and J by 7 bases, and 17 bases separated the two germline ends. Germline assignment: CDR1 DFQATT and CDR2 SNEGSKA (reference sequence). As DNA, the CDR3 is TGCAGTGCTTCGACCGCGGCGCTTGGGACCCAGTACTTC. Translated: CSASTAALGTQYF.